The 12 T cell receptor beta chains below were found in one sample sequenced in a study of STAT3 mutations in large granular lymphocyte leukemia. These TCRs are of unknown antigen specificity. Method: immunoSEQ multiplex PCR; TCRdb's copy keeps in-frame clones and lacks some. Among around 17,000 clones listed, approximately 85% were seen once. Broader study findings: Every T-cell large granular lymphocyte leukemia patient had at least one immunodominant TCR beta clonotype.

Sequenced material: peripheral blood mononuclear cells. Receptors were obtained from a man aged 45-65 years with T-cell large granular lymphocyte leukemia. Some clones in this sample may be carry-over from other donors' samples.

This clone was seen a single time. The genes are TRBV7-3 and TRBJ2-7; no reliable D call. The germline CDR1 and CDR2 sequences are SGHTA and FQGTGA. The CDR3 consists of 13 residues. Trimming shortened V by 5 bases and J by 5 bases, and 13 bases separated the two germline ends. The CDR3 region is CASSLQRRDEQYF. The CDR3 DNA reads TGTGCCAGCAGCCTCCAGAGGCGCGACGAGCAGTACTTC. Full variable domain (remainder filled in from reference TRBV7-3 and TRBJ2-7): GAGVSQTPSNKVTEKGKYVELRCDPISGHTALYWYRQSLGQGPEFLIYFQGTGAADDSGLPNDRFFAVRPEGSVSTLKIQRTERGDSAVYLCASSLQRRDEQYFGPGTRLTVT.

For the CDR3, the DNA is TGTGCCAGCAGTTTAGGGGACTCGCACTACGAGCAGTACTTC. Protein product: CASSLGDSHYEQYF. V usage is TRBV28 and J usage is TRBJ2-7; tentative D call: TRBD2 (6 bases). V was clipped by 2 bases and J by 3 bases, with 11 bases between them. CDR1 is MDHEN, CDR2 SYDVKM, per germline. This CDR3 spans 14 amino acids.

The sample holds a few counts of this clone. The chain is built from TRBV4-1 and TRBJ1-2; no reliable D call. This CDR3 has 13 amino acids. CDR1 and CDR2 (germline): MGHRA, YSYEKL. With 0 bases removed from V and 7 bases from J, the gap between germline ends came to 9 bases. In nucleotides, the CDR3 is TGCGCCAGCAGCCAAGATCAGGCTGGTGGCTACACCTTC. This translates into CASSQDQAGGYTF.

This clone has a handful of counts. CDR3 nucleotides: TGTGCCAGTAGTAGATCGGGCGAAAAACTGTTTTTT. This codes for CASSRSGEKLFF. J is TRBJ1-4 and V is TRBV19, with D unclear. This CDR3 spans 12 amino acids. With 4 bases removed from V and 8 bases from J, the gap between germline ends came to 8 bases. Germline V gene data show CDR1 as LNHDA and CDR2 as SQIVND (reference sequence).

The V and J genes are TRBV28 and TRBJ1-5; maybe TRBD1 (5 bases). V was pared by 7 bases and J by 7 bases, with 17 bases between. Germline CDR1 MDHEN, CDR2 SYDVKM. The CDR3 extends over 14 amino acids. The CDR3: CASNPGGTGQPQHF. The CDR3 nucleotides read TGTGCCAGCAACCCCGGGGGGACTGGGCAGCCCCAGCATTTT.

J is TRBJ2-3 and V is TRBV7-2; D ambiguous. The germline V and J ends were trimmed by 5 bases and 6 bases, with 15 bases remaining between them. Germline CDR1 reads SGHTA; CDR2 reads FQGNSA. The CDR3 loop spans 14 amino acids. The CDR3 reads CASSLVPQKDTQYF. CDR3 DNA sequence: TGTGCCAGCAGCCTAGTCCCCCAGAAGGATACGCAGTATTTT.

The gene calls are TRBV6-5 and TRBJ1-2; no reliable D call. V lost 4 bases to trimming and J lost 5 bases, with 8 bases between them. The germline CDR1 and CDR2 sequences are MNHEY and SVGAGI. CDR3 length: 12 residues. In nucleotides, the CDR3 is TGTGCCAGCAGTTTTGGAGGGTATGGCTACACCTTC. This sequence encodes CASSFGGYGYTF.

This chain links TRBV5-1 with TRBJ2-3; no definite D call. Looked up from germline, CDR1 is SGHRS and CDR2 is YFSETQ. The CDR3 consists of 15 residues. Trimming left V 0 bases short and J 2 bases short, with 10 bases between. CDR3 amino acids: CASSLGVALTDTQYF. Written as DNA, the CDR3 is TGCGCCAGCAGCTTGGGGGTAGCCCTCACAGATACGCAGTATTTT.

This clone was detected once. The chain carries TRBV5-1 and TRBJ2-7; 12 bases are a match to TRBD2. The CDR3 has 15 residues. Looked up from germline, CDR1 is SGHRS and CDR2 is YFSETQ. The trim removed 4 bases at V and 3 bases at J, leaving 5 bases unmatched. The CDR3 coding sequence is TGCGCCAGCAGCCTTACTAGCGGGGGGTACTACGAGCAGTACTTC. As protein: CASSLTSGGYYEQYF.

The chain carries TRBV30 and TRBJ2-3; D perhaps matches TRBD1 (6 bases). From germline, CDR1 is GTSNPN and CDR2 SVGIG (reference sequence). Trimming shortened V by 0 bases and J by 1 base, and 23 bases separated the two germline ends. This CDR3 has 19 amino acids. The CDR3 sequence: CAWSVWPFQQGFGTDTQYF. The CDR3, as DNA: TGTGCCTGGAGTGTATGGCCCTTTCAGCAGGGGTTCGGCACAGATACGCAGTATTTT.

The chain recombines TRBV6-5 with TRBJ1-3; perhaps TRBD1 as D (5 bases). V dropped 6 bases and J dropped 0 bases, with 12 bases sitting between them. Germline CDR1 is MNHEY and CDR2 is SVGAGI. This CDR3 is built from 15 residues. The CDR3 reads CASSPGLRSGNTIYF. CDR3 sequence (DNA): TGTGCCAGCAGCCCGGGACTCCGCTCTGGAAACACCATATATTTT.

CDR3 in amino acids: CASSLAEAGELFF. The CDR3 bases are TGTGCCAGCAGCTTGGCCGAAGCCGGGGAGCTGTTTTTT. The genes are TRBV5-4 and TRBJ2-2; D unresolved. Trimming removed 0 bases from V and 6 bases from J, with 6 bases in between. Looked up from germline, CDR1 is SGHNT and CDR2 is YYREEE (reference sequence). CDR3 length equals 13 residues.